The source of this TCR beta chain is a study of HIV-infected patients and healthy controls (dated by TCRdb to the mid-2010s). Receptors were amplified or captured by 5' RACE. Sequencing instrument: Illumina MiSeq. TCRdb reworked the public reads: Q25 trimming with fastp, MiXCR clone assembly, productive beta chains retained. Rows merge per CDR3 protein into single entries with the most common DNA and genes. This sample lists about 67,000 distinct CDR3 sequences; roughly 16% were detected once. The ten largest clones take up under 6% of the sample. The trim is 0 bases for V and 0 bases for J, with a gap of 6 bases between the germline ends. Via the germline V gene, CDR1 is LGHNA and CDR2 YSLEER. The CDR3, from cysteine to phenylalanine, totals 15 residues. Of all the DNA, just the CDR3 is kept, 45 bases in frame from base 1. A remark on this clonotype: What antigen it recognizes has not been identified. No per-base quality is available; no much larger clone lies one base away.

Recombination linked TRBV4-3 to TRBJ1-5, with TRBD1 perhaps the D gene, on 5 matching bases. The receptor's source is a human donor in good health. Sequenced: CD4+ T cells from blood. At the DNA level, the sequence is TGCGCCAGCAGCCAAGAAGGGGTTAGCAATCAGCCCCAGCATTTT. This sequence encodes CASSQEGVSNQPQHF.